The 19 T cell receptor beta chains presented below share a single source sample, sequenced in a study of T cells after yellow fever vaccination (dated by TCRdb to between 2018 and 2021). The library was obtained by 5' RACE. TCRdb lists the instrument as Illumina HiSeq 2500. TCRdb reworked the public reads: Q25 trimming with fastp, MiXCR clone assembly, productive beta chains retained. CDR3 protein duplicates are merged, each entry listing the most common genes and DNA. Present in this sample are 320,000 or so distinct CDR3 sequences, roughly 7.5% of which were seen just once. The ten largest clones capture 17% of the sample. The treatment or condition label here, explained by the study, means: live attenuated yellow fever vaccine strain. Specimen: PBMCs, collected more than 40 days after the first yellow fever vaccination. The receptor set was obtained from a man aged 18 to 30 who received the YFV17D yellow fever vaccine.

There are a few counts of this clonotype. In DNA, the CDR3 is TGTGCCAGCAGTCGGACAGGGGGCTGGGAGACCCAGTACTTC. Translation: CASSRTGGWETQYF. The chain carries TRBV5-8 and TRBJ2-5, with 11 bases lining up with TRBD1. Germline V gene sequence: CDR1 SGHTS, CDR2 YDEGEE. This CDR3 is built from 14 residues. The J segment lost 5 bases and the V segment lost 5 bases, leaving 5 bases of the junction unmatched.

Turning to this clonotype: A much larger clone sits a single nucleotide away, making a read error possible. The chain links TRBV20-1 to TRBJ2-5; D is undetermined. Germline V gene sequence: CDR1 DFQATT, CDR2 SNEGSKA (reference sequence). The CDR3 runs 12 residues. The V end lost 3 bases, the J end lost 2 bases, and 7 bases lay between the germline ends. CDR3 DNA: TGCAGTGCTAGGCGGTGGCAAGAGACCCAGTACTTC. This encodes CSARRWQETQYF.

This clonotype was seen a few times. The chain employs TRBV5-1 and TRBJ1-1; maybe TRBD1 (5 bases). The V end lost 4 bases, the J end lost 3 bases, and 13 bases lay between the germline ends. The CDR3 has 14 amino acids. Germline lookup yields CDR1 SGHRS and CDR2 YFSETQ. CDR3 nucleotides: TGCGCCAGCAGCCCGGTAGGGGTTGACACTGAAGCTTTCTTT. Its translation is CASSPVGVDTEAFF. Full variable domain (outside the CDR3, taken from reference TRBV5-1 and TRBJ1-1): KAGVTQTPRYLIKTRGQQVTLSCSPISGHRSVSWYQQTPGQGLQFLFEYFSETQRNKGNFPGRFSGRQFSNSRSEMNVSTLELGDSALYLCASSPVGVDTEAFFGQGTRLTVV.

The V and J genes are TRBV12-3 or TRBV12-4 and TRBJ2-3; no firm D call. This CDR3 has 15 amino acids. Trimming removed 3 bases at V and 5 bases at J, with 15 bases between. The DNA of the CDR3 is TGTGCCAGCAGTTTGAGTGCGGAATCGGGAGATACGCAGTATTTT. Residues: CASSLSAESGDTQYF.

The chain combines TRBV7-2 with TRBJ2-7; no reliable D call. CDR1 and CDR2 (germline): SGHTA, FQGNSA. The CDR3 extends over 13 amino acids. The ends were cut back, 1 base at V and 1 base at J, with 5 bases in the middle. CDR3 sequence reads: CASSLVLSYEQYV. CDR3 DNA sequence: TGTGCCAGCAGCTTAGTCTTGTCCTACGAGCAGTACGTC.

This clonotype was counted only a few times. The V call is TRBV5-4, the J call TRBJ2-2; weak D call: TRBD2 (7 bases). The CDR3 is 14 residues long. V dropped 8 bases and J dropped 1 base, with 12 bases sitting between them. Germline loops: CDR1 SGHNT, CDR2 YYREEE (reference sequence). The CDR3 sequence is CARGRGQNTGELFF. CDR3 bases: TGTGCCAGGGGGCGGGGGCAGAACACCGGGGAGCTGTTTTTT.

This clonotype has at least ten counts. The DNA of the CDR3 is TGTGCCAGCAGCTTCCCAGGGCTCTCAGCCAAAAACATTCAGTACTTC. It codes for CASSFPGLSAKNIQYF. V and J are TRBV7-2 and TRBJ2-4; possible D gene TRBD1, 5 bases. CDR1 and CDR2 from the germline V gene are SGHTA and FQGNSA. This CDR3 contains 16 residues. With 3 bases removed from V and 0 bases from J, the gap between germline ends came to 12 bases.

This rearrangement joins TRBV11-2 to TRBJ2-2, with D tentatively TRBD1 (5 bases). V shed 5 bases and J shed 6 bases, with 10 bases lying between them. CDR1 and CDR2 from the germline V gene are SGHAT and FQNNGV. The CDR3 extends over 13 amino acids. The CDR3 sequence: CASSQQGPGELFF. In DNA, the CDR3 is TGTGCCAGCAGCCAGCAGGGCCCCGGGGAGCTGTTTTTT. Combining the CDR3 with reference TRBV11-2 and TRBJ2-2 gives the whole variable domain EAGVAQSPRYKIIEKRQSVAFWCNPISGHATLYWYQQILGQGPKLLIQFQNNGVVDDSQLPKDRFSAERLKGVDSTLKIQPAKLEDSAVYLCASSQQGPGELFFGEGSRLTVL.

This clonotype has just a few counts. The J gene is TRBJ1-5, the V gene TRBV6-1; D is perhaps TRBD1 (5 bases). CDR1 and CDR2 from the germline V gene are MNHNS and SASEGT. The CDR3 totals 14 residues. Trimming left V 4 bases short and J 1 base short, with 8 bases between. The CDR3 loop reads CASSARDSNQPQHF. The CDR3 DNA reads TGTGCCAGCAGTGCCCGGGACAGCAATCAGCCCCAGCATTTT.

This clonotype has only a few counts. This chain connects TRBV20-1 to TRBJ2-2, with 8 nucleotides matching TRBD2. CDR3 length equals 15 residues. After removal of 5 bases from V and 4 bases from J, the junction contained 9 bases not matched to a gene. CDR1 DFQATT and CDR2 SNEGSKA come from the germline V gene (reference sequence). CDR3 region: CSASPPGGSTGELFF. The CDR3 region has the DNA TGCAGTGCTTCCCCCCCGGGAGGGAGCACCGGGGAGCTGTTTTTT.

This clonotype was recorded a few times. DNA of the CDR3: TGTGCCAGTCCCCGGGGGGAACTCACAGATACGCAGTATTTT. This translates into CASPRGELTDTQYF. The chain combines TRBV2 with TRBJ2-3, with 7 bases identical to TRBD2. This CDR3 has 14 residues. V trimming: 9 bases; J trimming: 2 bases; junction bases outside the gene matches: 8. Per germline, CDR1 SNHLY and CDR2 FYNNEI.

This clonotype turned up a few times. The CDR3 protein is CASSPRTSSYTF. CDR3 coding DNA: TGTGCCAGCAGCCCCCGGACCTCTAGCTACACCTTC. The V gene is TRBV7-6, the J gene TRBJ1-2; D gene unclear. Germline V gene lookup returns CDR1 SGHVS and CDR2 FNYEAQ. The CDR3 extends over 12 amino acids. V shed 5 bases and J shed 9 bases, with 13 bases lying between them.

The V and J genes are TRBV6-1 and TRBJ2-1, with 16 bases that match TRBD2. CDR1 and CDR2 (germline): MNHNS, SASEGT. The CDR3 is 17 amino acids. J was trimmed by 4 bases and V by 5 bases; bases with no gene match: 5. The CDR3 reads CASSLGLAGGPYNEQFF. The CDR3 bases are TGTGCCAGCAGTCTGGGACTAGCGGGGGGGCCATACAATGAGCAGTTCTTC.

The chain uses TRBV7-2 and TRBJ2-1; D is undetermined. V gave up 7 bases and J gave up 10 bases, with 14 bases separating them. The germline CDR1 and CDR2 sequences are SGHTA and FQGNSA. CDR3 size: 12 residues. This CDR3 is CASTKNDGEQFF. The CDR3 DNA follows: TGTGCCAGCACCAAAAACGACGGGGAGCAGTTCTTC.

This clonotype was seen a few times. The CDR3 region is CASGLQGAGARETQYF. CDR3 nucleotide sequence: TGTGCCAGCGGACTCCAAGGGGCGGGGGCAAGAGAGACCCAGTACTTC. The chain carries TRBV4-2 and TRBJ2-5; tentatively, D is TRBD2 (7 bases). V lost 8 bases and J lost 4, with 23 bases in between. The CDR3 is 16 residues long. Germline V lookup: CDR1 LGHNA, CDR2 YNFKEQ.

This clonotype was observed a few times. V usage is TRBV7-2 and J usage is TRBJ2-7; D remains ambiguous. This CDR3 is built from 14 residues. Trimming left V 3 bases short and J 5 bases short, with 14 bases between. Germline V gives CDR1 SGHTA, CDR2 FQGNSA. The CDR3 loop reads CASSLDGYSHEQYV. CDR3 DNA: TGTGCCAGCAGCTTGGACGGGTATAGTCACGAGCAGTACGTC.

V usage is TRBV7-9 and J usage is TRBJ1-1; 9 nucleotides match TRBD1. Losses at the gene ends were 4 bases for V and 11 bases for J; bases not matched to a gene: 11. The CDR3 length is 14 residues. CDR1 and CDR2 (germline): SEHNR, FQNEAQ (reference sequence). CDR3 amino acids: CASSWGTGTIRAFF. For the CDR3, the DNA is TGTGCCAGCAGCTGGGGGACAGGGACGATTCGGGCTTTCTTT.

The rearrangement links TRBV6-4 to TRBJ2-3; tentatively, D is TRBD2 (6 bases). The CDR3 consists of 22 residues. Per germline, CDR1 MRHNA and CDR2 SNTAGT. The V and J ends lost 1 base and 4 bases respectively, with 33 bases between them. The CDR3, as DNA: TGTGCCAGCAGTGACTTAGTACCTCTTTCGGGGGAGCTTAGCAGTATCGCAGATACGCAGTATTTT. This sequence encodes CASSDLVPLSGELSSIADTQYF.

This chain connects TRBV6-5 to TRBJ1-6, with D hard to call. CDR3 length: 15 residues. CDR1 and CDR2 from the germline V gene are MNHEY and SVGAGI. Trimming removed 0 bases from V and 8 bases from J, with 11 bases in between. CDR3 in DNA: TGTGCCAGCAGTTACTCGATTAGGGAGGATTCACCCCTCCACTTT. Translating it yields CASSYSIREDSPLHF.